This T cell receptor beta chain was recorded in a study of blood T cell repertoires in COVID-19 (dated by TCRdb to the early 2020s). For context, the study as a whole: Samples covering the acute and convalescent phases of COVID-19 were provided by collaborators in the United States, Italy and Spain. Samples were obtained from the ongoing ImmuneRACE study (first 160 participants) and from about 1,300 subjects provided by 6 global collaborators. The sample metadata nearly always contained a de-identified subject ID, COVID-19 status, age in years and sex. HLA class I and class II types, where available, came from metadata supplied by the sample provider rather than from assay-based typing. Deeply sampled blood TCRbeta repertoires from subjects exposed to, actively infected with, or recovered from COVID-19 were included in the dataset. The prospective study material was composed of cDNA or gDNA derived from T cells, B-cell-depleted T cells, or PBMCs. A freely available public database, intended as a resource for researchers studying the immune response to SARS-CoV-2, is where the repertoires were released.

The immunoSEQ Assay, a bias-controlled multiplex PCR, was used to amplify TCRbeta CDR3 regions from genomic DNA. The source study handled its data this way. The number of nucleated cells in each sample was estimated by amplification of reference gene primers within the assay. To quantify the absolute abundance of each unique TCRbeta CDR3 rearrangement, sequence reads were collapsed and filtered. For each sample, productive Simpson clonality was calculated as the square root of Simpson's diversity index over productive rearrangements. This immuneACCESS table, as held by TCRdb, lists in-frame sequences with V and J called but not all clones. Of the missing ones, under half trace to an unresolved V gene in checked studies; the others have no known cause. V and J calls and clone size are given by that table; D and trimming were obtained from the DNA. In all, the sample holds around 470,000 clones, and less than 95% of those were seen once. 0.6% of the sample rests with the top ten.

For this clone: Its antigen target is currently unknown. Base qualities are not provided; no much larger clone lies one nucleotide away.

In the prospective study, participants were 18 to 89 years old, resided in approximately 25 geographic areas of the United States, and were enrolled through a virtual design. To assign participants to cohorts, the prospective study relied on clinical history that participants themselves reported in a screening survey and a study questionnaire. Recovered participants in ImmuneRACE Cohort 3 were defined by two consecutive negative NP/OP PCR tests, clearance by a healthcare professional, or resolution of symptoms. Mobile phlebotomists in the prospective study collected whole blood, serum and a nasopharyngeal or oropharyngeal swab from every participant. Additional blood draws and questionnaires over an approximately 2-month period could optionally be provided by prospective study participants. Before DNA extraction, blood samples from the prospective study were shipped at room temperature or frozen.

The paper as a whole reports these results and caveats: Clinical and demographic metadata were provided uncurated, with the amount varying by source and participant.

In the germline V gene (reference sequence), CDR1 corresponds to MNHEY and CDR2 to SMNVEV. A distance of 12 bases separates the germline ends of V and J, which lose 7 bases and 2 bases respectively. From the cysteine through the phenylalanine, the CDR3 covers 14 amino acids. Here the CDR3 DNA is all that survives: 42 bases in frame from base 1. Sequenced input: PBMCs or T cells enriched from blood (not recorded which). The chain uses TRBV27 and TRBJ1-5; D gene: possibly TRBD1, on 5 matching bases. The source of this sequence is a man in his late teens or twenties who had recovered from COVID-19. CDR3 region: CASKQDHGNQPQHF. The sequence in DNA is TGTGCCAGCAAACAGGACCACGGCAATCAGCCCCAGCATTTT.